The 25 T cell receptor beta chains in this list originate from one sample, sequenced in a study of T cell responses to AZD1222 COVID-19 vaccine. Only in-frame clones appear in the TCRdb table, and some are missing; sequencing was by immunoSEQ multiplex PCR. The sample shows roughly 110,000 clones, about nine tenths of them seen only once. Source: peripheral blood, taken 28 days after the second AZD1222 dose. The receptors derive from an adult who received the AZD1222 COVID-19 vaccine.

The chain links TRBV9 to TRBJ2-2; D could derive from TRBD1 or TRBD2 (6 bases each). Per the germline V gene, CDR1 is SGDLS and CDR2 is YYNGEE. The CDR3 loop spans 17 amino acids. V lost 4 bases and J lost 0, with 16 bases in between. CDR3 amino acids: CASSTPWGATNTGELFF. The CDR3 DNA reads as TGTGCCAGCAGCACCCCCTGGGGGGCCACGAACACCGGGGAGCTGTTTTTT.

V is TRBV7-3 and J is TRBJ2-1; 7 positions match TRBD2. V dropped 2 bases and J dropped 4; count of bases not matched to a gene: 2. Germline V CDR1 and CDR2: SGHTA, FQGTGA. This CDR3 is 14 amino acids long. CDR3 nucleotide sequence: TGTGCCAGCAGCTTACGGGGGGATTACAATGAGCAGTTCTTC. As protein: CASSLRGDYNEQFF.

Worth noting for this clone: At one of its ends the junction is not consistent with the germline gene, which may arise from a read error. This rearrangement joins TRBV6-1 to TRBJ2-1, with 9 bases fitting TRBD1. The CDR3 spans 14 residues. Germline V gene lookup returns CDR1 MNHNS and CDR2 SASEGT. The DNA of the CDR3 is TGTGCCAGCGGTGACAGGGGGGCGGTTGATGAGCAGTTCTTC. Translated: CASGDRGAVDEQFF.

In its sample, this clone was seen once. This chain's CDR3 is CASSHGQINEKLFF. The CDR3 coding sequence is TGTGCCAGCAGCCATGGACAGATTAATGAAAAACTGTTTTTT. The chain uses TRBV3-1 (or the pseudogene TRBV3-2) and TRBJ1-4, with a possible D match to TRBD1 (6 bases). This CDR3 has 14 residues. The germline V and J ends were trimmed by 3 bases and 4 bases, with 9 bases remaining between them. Germline V gives CDR1 LGHDT, CDR2 YNNKEL (reference sequence).

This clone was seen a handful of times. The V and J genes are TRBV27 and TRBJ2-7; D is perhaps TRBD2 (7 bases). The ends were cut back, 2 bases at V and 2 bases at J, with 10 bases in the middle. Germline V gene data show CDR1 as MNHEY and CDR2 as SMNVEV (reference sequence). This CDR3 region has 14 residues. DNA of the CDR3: TGTGCCAGCAGTTTAAGGGGGGGACCCTACGAGCAGTACTTC. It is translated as CASSLRGGPYEQYF.

Here the CDR3 DNA reads TGTGCCAGCAGAGCCGGGACAGGGGCTTTTACATACAATGAGCAGTTCTTC. Translation gives CASRAGTGAFTYNEQFF. The V and J genes are TRBV28 and TRBJ2-1; TRBD1 matches 10 bases. The CDR3 covers 17 residues. The V gene's germline CDR1 is MDHEN and CDR2 SYDVKM. V lost 6 bases and J lost 4; bases outside the gene matches: 12.

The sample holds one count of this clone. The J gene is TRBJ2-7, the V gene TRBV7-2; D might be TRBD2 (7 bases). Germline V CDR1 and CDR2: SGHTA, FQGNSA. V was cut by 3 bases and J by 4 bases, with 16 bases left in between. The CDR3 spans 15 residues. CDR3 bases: TGTGCCAGCAGCTTCAGAGGGGGGGTCGCGTACGAGCAGTACTTC. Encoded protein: CASSFRGGVAYEQYF. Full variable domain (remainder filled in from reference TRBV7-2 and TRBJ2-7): GAGVSQSPSNKVTEKGKDVELRCDPISGHTALYWYRQSLGQGLEFLIYFQGNSAPDKSGLPSDRFSAERTGGSVSTLTIQRTQQEDSAVYLCASSFRGGVAYEQYFGPGTRLTVT.

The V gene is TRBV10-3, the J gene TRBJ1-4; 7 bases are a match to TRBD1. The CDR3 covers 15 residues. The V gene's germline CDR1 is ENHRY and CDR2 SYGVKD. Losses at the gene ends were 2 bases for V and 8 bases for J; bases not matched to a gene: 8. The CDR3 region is CAISEPGQIREKLFF. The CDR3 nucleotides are TGTGCCATCAGTGAGCCGGGACAGATCCGCGAAAAACTGTTTTTT.

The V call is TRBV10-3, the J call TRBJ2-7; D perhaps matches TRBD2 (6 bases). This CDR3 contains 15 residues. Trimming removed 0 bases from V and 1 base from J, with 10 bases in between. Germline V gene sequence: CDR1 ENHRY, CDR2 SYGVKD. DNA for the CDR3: TGTGCCATCAGTGAGTCCCTAGCGTCTTCCTACGAGCAGTACTTC. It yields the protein CAISESLASSYEQYF.

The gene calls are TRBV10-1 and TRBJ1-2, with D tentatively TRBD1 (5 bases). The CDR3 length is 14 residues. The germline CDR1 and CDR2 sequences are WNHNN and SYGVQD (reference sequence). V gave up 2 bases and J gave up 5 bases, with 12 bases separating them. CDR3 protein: CASSEPGTRYGYTF. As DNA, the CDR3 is TGCGCCAGCAGTGAGCCCGGGACTCGATATGGCTACACCTTC.

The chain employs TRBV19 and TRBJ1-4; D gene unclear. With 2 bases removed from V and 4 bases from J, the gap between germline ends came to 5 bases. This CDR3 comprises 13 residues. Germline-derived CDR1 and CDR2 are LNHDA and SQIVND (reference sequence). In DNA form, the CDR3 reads TGTGCCAGTAGTATAACACGTAATGAAAAACTGTTTTTT. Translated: CASSITRNEKLFF.

CDR3 nucleotide sequence: TGTGCCAGCACCCAGAGACAGGGGGCGCTACGCTACACCTTC. Amino acid sequence: CASTQRQGALRYTF. This sequence joins TRBV28 and TRBJ1-2, with 10 bases that match TRBD1. Germline V gene sequence: CDR1 MDHEN, CDR2 SYDVKM. After removal of 7 bases from V and 9 bases from J, the junction contained 11 bases not matched to a gene. This CDR3 is 14 amino acids long.

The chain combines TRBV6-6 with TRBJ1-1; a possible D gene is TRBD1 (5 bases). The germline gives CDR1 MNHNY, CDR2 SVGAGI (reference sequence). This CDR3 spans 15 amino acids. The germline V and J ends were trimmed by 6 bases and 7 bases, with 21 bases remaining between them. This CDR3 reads CASSRPGPTEGEAFF. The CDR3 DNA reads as TGTGCCAGCAGCCGGCCGGGACCCACCGAGGGTGAAGCTTTCTTT.

As DNA, the CDR3 is TGTGCCACCAGCAGAGAACAGAGTAACCAGTACTTC. Its translation: CATSREQSNQYF. This chain links TRBV15 with TRBJ2-5; no definite D call. Germline V gene data show CDR1 as LNHNV and CDR2 as YYDKDF (reference sequence). The CDR3 contains 12 residues. V lost 0 bases to trimming and J lost 10 bases, with 9 bases between them.

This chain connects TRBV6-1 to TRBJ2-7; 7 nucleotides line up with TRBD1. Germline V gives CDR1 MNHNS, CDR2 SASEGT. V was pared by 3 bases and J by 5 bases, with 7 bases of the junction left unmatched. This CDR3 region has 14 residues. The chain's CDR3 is CASSEDRWMDEQYF. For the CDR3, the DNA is TGTGCCAGCAGTGAGGACAGGTGGATGGACGAGCAGTACTTC.

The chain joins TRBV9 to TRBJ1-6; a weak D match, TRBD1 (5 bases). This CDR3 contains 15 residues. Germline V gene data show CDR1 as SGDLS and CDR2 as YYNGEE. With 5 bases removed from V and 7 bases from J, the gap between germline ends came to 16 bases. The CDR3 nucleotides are TGTGCCAGCAGTAGCCGGTCGGGGGAAAATTCACCCCTCCACTTT. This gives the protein CASSSRSGENSPLHF.

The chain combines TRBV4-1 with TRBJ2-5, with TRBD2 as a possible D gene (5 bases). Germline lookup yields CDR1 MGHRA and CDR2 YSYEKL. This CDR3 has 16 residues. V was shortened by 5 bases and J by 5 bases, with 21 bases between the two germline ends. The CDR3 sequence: CASSAFSQAGAETQYF. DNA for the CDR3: TGCGCCAGCAGCGCGTTTTCTCAGGCGGGTGCGGAGACCCAGTACTTC.

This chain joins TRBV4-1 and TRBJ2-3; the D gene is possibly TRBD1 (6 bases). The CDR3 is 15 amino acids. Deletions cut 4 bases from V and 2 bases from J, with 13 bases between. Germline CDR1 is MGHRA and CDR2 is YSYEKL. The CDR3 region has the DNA TGCGCCAGCAGCCGAACACAGGGATTCACAGATACGCAGTATTTT. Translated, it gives CASSRTQGFTDTQYF.

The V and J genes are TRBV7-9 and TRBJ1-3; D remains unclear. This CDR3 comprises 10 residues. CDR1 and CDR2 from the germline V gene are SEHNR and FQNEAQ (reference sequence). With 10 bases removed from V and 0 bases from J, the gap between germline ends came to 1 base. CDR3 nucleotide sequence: TGTGCCACCTCTGGAAACACCATATATTTT. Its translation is CATSGNTIYF.

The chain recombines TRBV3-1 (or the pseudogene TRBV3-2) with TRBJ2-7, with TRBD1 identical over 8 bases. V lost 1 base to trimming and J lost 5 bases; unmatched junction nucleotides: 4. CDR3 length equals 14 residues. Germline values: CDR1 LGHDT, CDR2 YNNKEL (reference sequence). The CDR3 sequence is CASSQAQGQDEQYF. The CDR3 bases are TGTGCCAGCAGCCAAGCGCAGGGACAGGACGAGCAGTACTTC.

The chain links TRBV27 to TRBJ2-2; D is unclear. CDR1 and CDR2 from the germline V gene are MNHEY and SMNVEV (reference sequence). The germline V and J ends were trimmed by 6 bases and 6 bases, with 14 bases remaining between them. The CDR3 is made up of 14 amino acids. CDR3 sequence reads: CASRPIGRPGELFF. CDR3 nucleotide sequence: TGTGCCAGCAGACCAATCGGACGGCCCGGGGAGCTGTTTTTT.

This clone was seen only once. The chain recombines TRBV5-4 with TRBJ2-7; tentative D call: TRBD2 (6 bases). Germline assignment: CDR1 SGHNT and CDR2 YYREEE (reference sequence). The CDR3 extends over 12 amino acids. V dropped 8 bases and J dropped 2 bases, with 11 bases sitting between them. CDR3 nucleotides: TGTGCCAGGGGATGGGGGGCCTACGAGCAGTACTTC. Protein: CARGWGAYEQYF.

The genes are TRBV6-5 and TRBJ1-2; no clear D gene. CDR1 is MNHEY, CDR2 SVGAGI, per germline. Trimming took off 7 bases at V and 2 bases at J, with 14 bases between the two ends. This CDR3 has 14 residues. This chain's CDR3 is CASTGGERNYGYTF. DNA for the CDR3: TGTGCCAGCACGGGCGGCGAGAGAAACTATGGCTACACCTTC.

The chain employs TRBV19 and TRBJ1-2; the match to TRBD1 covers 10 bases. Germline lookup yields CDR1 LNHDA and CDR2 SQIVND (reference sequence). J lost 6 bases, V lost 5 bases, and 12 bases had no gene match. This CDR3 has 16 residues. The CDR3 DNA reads TGTGCCAGTAGTCCTAGGACAGGGGGAAGTCTTCATGGCTACACCTTC. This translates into CASSPRTGGSLHGYTF.

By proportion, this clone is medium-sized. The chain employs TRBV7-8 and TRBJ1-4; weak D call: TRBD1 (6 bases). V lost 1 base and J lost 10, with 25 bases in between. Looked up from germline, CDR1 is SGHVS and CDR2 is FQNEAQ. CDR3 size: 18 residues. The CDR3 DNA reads TGTGCCAGCAGCTTAGAAAATTCAGGGGCACATGTAATCGGAAAACTGTTTTTT. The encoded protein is CASSLENSGAHVIGKLFF.